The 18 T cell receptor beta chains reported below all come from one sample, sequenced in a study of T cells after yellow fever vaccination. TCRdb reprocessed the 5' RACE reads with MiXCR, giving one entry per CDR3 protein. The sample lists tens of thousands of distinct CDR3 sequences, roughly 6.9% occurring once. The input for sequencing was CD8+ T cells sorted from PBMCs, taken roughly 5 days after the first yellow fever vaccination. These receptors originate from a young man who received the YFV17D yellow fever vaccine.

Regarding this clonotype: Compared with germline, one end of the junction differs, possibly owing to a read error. In nucleotides, the CDR3 is TGTGGCAGCAGCTTAGTGGGGGGACGAATCACAGATACGCAGTATTTT. This gives the protein CGSSLVGGRITDTQYF. The chain joins TRBV7-6 to TRBJ2-3, with D maybe TRBD2 (6 bases). The CDR3 extends over 16 amino acids. Germline lookup yields CDR1 SGHVS and CDR2 FNYEAQ. The variable domain in full, with the rest retrieved from reference TRBV7-6 and TRBJ2-3, is GAGVSQSPRYKVTKRGQDVALRCDPISGHVSLYWYRQALGQGPEFLTYFNYEAQQDKSGLPNDRFSAERPEGSISTLTIQRTEQRDSAMYRCGSSLVGGRITDTQYFGPGTRLTVL.

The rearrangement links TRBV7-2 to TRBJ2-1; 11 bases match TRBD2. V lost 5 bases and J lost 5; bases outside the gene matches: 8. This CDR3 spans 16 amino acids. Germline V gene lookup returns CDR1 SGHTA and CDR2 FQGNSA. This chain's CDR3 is CASSRSSGGRNNEQFF. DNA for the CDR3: TGTGCCAGCAGCCGATCTAGCGGGGGGCGGAACAATGAGCAGTTCTTC.

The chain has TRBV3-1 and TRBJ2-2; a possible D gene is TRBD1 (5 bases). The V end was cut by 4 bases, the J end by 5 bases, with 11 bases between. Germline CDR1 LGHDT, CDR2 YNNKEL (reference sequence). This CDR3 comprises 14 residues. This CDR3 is CASSPPTDTGELFF. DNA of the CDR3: TGTGCCAGCAGCCCGCCGACAGATACCGGGGAGCTGTTTTTT. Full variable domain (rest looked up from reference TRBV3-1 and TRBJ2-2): DTAVSQTPKYLVTQMGNDKSIKCEQNLGHDTMYWYKQDSKKFLKIMFSYNNKELIINETVPNRFSPKSPDKAHLNLHINSLELGDSAVYFCASSPPTDTGELFFGEGSRLTVL.

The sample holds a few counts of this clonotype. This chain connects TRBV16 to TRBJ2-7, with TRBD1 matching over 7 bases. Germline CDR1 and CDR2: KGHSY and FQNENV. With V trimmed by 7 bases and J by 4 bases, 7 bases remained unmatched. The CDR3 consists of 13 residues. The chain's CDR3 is CASMTGTEYEQYV. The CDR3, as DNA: TGTGCCAGCATGACCGGGACAGAGTACGAGCAGTACGTC.

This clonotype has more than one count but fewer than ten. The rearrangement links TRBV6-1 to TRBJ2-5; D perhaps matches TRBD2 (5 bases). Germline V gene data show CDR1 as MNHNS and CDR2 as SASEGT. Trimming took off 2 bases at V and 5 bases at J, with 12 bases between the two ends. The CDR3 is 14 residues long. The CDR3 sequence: CASSESGGWETQYF. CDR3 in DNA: TGTGCCAGCAGTGAATCGGGCGGGTGGGAGACCCAGTACTTC.

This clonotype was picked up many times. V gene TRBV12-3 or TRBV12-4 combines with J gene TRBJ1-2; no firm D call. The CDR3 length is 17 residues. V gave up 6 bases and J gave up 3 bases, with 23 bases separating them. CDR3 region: CASSSSTFRTRDYGYTF. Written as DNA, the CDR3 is TGTGCCAGCAGCTCGTCCACCTTTAGGACTCGGGACTATGGCTACACCTTC.

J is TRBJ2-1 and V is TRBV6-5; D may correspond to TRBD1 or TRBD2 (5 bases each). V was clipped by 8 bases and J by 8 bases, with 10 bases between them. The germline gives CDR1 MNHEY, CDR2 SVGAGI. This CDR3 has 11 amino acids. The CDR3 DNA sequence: TGTGCCAGCCGGAGAGGGGATGAGCAGTTCTTC. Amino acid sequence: CASRRGDEQFF.

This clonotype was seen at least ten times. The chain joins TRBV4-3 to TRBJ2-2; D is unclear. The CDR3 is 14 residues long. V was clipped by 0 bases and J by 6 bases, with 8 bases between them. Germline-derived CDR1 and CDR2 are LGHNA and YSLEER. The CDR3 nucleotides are TGCGCCAGCAGCCAAGATCCCCAGGCCGGGGAGCTGTTTTTT. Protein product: CASSQDPQAGELFF.

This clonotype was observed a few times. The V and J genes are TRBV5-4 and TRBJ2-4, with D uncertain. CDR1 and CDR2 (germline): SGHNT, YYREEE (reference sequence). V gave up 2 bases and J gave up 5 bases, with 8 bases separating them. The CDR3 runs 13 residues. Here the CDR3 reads CASSLVTENIQYF. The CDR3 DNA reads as TGTGCCAGCAGCTTAGTCACCGAAAACATTCAGTACTTC.

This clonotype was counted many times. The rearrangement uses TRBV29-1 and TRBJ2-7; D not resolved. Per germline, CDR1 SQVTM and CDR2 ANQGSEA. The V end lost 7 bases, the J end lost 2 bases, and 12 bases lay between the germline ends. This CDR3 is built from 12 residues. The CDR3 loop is CSASDRAYEQYF. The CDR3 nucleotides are TGCAGCGCAAGCGACCGAGCCTACGAGCAGTACTTC.

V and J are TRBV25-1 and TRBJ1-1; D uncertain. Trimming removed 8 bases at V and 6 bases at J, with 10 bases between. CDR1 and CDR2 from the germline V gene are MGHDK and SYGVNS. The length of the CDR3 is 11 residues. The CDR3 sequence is CASGGGPEAFF. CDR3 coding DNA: TGTGCCAGCGGAGGAGGCCCTGAAGCTTTCTTT.

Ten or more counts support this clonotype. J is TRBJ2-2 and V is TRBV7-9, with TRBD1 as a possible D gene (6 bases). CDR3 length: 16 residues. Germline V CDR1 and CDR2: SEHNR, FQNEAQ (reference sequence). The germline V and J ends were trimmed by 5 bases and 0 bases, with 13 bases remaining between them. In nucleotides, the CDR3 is TGTGCCAGCAGCACTTACAGGGATTCGAACACCGGGGAGCTGTTTTTT. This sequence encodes CASSTYRDSNTGELFF.

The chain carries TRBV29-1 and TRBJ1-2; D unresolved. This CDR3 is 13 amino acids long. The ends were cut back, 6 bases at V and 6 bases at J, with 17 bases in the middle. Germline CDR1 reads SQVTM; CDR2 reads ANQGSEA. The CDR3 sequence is CSVPGPGSDGYTF. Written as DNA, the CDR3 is TGCAGCGTCCCGGGCCCCGGGTCCGATGGCTACACCTTC.

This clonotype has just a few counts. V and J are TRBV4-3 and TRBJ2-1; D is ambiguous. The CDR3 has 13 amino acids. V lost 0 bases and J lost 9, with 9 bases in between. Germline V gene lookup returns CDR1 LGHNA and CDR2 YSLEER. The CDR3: CASSQDLVSEQFF. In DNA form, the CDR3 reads TGCGCCAGCAGCCAAGATTTGGTTAGTGAGCAGTTCTTC.

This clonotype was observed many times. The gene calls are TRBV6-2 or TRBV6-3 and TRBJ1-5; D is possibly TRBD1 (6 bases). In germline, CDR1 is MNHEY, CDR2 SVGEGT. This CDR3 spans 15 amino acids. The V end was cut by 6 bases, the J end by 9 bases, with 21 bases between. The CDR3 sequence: CASRAGTSLPLPQHF. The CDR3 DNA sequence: TGTGCCAGCAGGGCCGGGACATCACTTCCATTGCCCCAGCATTTT.

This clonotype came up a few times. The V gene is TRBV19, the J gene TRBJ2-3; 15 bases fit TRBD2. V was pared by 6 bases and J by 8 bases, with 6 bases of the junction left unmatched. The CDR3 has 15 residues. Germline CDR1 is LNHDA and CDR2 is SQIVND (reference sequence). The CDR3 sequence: CASRPGTSGGLTQYF. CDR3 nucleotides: TGTGCCAGTAGACCCGGGACTAGCGGGGGGCTTACGCAGTATTTT.

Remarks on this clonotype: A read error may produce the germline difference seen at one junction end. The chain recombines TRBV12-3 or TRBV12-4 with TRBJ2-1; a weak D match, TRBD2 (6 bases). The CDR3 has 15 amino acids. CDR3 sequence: CASTERLGTGNVQFF. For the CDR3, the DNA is TGTGCCAGCACCGAGAGACTAGGGACCGGCAATGTGCAGTTCTTC.

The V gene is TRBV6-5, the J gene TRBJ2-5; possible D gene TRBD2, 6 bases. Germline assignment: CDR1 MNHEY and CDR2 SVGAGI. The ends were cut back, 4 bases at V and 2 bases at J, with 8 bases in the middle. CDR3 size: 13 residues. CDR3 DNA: TGTGCCAGCAGTTGGGGGGTGCAAGAGACCCAGTACTTC. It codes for CASSWGVQETQYF.